These 31 T cell receptor beta chains came from one sample sequenced in a study of T cells after yellow fever vaccination. TCRdb used MiXCR to reprocess the 5' RACE reads, holding one entry per CDR3 protein. The sample has roughly 120,000 distinct CDR3 sequences, more than 5.5% seen once; the top ten hold more than 2.5%. Here the sequenced sample was CD4+ T cells sorted from PBMCs, taken 35 to 50 days after the first yellow fever vaccination. The receptor source for this set is a man aged 18 to 29 who received the YFV17D yellow fever vaccine.

Remarks on this clonotype: A single base separates this from a much larger clone, so it may be a read error. V usage is TRBV19 and J usage is TRBJ1-3, with 7 bases lining up with TRBD1. V lost 3 bases to trimming and J lost 8 bases; unmatched junction nucleotides: 10. Germline values: CDR1 LNHDA, CDR2 SQIVND (reference sequence). The CDR3 extends over 15 amino acids. This chain's CDR3 is CASSMPGRGKDTIYF. DNA of the CDR3: TGTGCCAGTAGTATGCCTGGCAGGGGGAAGGACACCATATATTTT.

This clonotype was counted at least ten times. V is TRBV10-3 and J is TRBJ2-2, with no clear D. This CDR3 region has 14 residues. Trimming cost V 4 bases and J 4 bases, with 10 bases left between them. Germline CDR1 ENHRY, CDR2 SYGVKD. CDR3 region: CAISVSLGTGELFF. The DNA of the CDR3 is TGTGCCATCAGTGTATCGCTGGGCACCGGGGAGCTGTTTTTT.

The table lists this clonotype with many counts. The chain combines TRBV6-1 with TRBJ1-2; the D gene is possibly TRBD1 (5 bases). The V and J ends lost 6 bases and 5 bases respectively, with 13 bases between them. Germline values: CDR1 MNHNS, CDR2 SASEGT. CDR3 length: 13 amino acids. CDR3 sequence reads: CASRDTLKYGYTF. The CDR3 nucleotides read TGTGCCAGCAGGGACACCCTTAAATATGGCTACACCTTC.

In this sample, this clonotype turned up many times. The gene calls are TRBV6-2 or TRBV6-3 and TRBJ2-7; 13 bases map to TRBD2. CDR1 MNHEY and CDR2 SVGEGT come from the germline V gene. V lost 6 bases, J lost 9 bases, and 5 bases stayed unmatched. There are 13 residues in the CDR3. CDR3 in DNA: TGTGCCAGCAGGGGACTAGCGGGGCGTCGGCAGTACGTC. Protein: CASRGLAGRRQYV.

This clonotype was picked up one time. A single base separates this from a much larger clone, so it may be a read error. The rearrangement uses TRBV29-1 and TRBJ1-2; tentatively, D is TRBD1 (5 bases). CDR1 SQVTM and CDR2 ANQGSEA come from the germline V gene. The CDR3 is 14 amino acids. The CDR3, as DNA: TGCAGCGTTGATTCCCGGGACCGCTTCTATGGCCACACCTTC. Encoded protein: CSVDSRDRFYGHTF.

This clonotype was seen many times. The J gene is TRBJ1-6, the V gene TRBV20-1; D possibly corresponds to TRBD1 (5 bases). V lost 3 bases and J 7 bases, leaving 10 bases between the germline ends. CDR3 length: 13 amino acids. The germline V gene has CDR1 DFQATT and CDR2 SNEGSKA (reference sequence). CDR3 DNA: TGCAGTGCTAGTGGCAGGGCGAATTCACCCCTCCACTTT. Its protein product is CSASGRANSPLHF.

This rearrangement joins TRBV5-1 to TRBJ1-3; maybe TRBD1 (6 bases). This CDR3 contains 15 residues. Trimming removed 4 bases at V and 0 bases at J, with 11 bases between. Germline loops: CDR1 SGHRS, CDR2 YFSETQ. The CDR3 DNA reads as TGCGCCAGCAGCGTGGGACACAACTCTGGAAACACCATATATTTT. Amino acid sequence: CASSVGHNSGNTIYF.

This clonotype was detected many times. The chain recombines TRBV7-9 with TRBJ1-6; TRBD1 is a possible D gene (5 bases). Trimming cost V 3 bases and J 11 bases, with 11 bases left between them. The CDR3 length is 13 residues. CDR1 and CDR2 from the germline V gene are SEHNR and FQNEAQ (reference sequence). The CDR3 loop reads CASSLDNWTPLHF. In DNA, the CDR3 is TGTGCCAGCAGCTTGGACAATTGGACACCCCTCCACTTT.

CDR3 residues: CASIQAGGADGYTF. In DNA form, the CDR3 reads TGTGCCAGCATCCAAGCAGGGGGCGCGGATGGCTACACCTTC. The chain employs TRBV11-2 and TRBJ1-2, with 8 nucleotides matching TRBD1. The CDR3 contains 14 residues. The junction had 10 bases not matched to a gene; V was cut back by 7 bases and J by 6 bases. The germline V gene has CDR1 SGHAT and CDR2 FQNNGV.

The rearrangement links TRBV25-1 to TRBJ2-5; possibly TRBD1 for D (6 bases). The ends were cut back, 7 bases at V and 3 bases at J, with 12 bases in the middle. From germline, CDR1 is MGHDK and CDR2 SYGVNS. The CDR3 is made up of 13 amino acids. The DNA of the CDR3 is TGTGCCAGCACCGGGACAATTAAAGAGACCCAGTACTTC. Translated, it gives CASTGTIKETQYF.

The V and J genes are TRBV6-1 and TRBJ2-3; TRBD2 matches at 14 bases. This CDR3 spans 15 amino acids. Germline values: CDR1 MNHNS, CDR2 SASEGT. V lost 6 bases, J lost 5 bases, and 4 bases stayed unmatched. CDR3 sequence: CASRGLAGGQDTQYF. The CDR3, as DNA: TGTGCCAGCAGAGGACTAGCGGGGGGCCAAGATACGCAGTATTTT.

This clonotype was observed at least ten times. CDR3 loop: CASTLVSGREQYF. CDR3 nucleotide sequence: TGCGCCAGCACCCTTGTATCGGGGCGCGAGCAGTACTTC. The V gene is TRBV5-1, the J gene TRBJ2-7; D assignment may be TRBD1 or TRBD2 (5 bases each). CDR1 and CDR2 from the germline V gene are SGHRS and YFSETQ. The CDR3 spans 13 residues. With 6 bases removed from V and 6 bases from J, the gap between germline ends came to 16 bases.

This clonotype was picked up a small number of times. The chain joins TRBV7-2 to TRBJ1-1; 7 bases line up with TRBD1. The CDR3 spans 15 residues. CDR1 is SGHTA and CDR2 is FQGNSA in the germline V gene. The ends lost 5 bases at V and 1 base at J; junction bases unmatched: 7. The CDR3 DNA follows: TGTGCCAGCAGCCTCTATCAGGGGGGGAACACTGAAGCTTTCTTT. Its translation: CASSLYQGGNTEAFF.

This clonotype has at least ten counts. The V gene is TRBV5-6, the J gene TRBJ1-1; D might be TRBD1 (5 bases). The germline V and J ends were trimmed by 5 bases and 11 bases, with 22 bases remaining between them. Germline assignment: CDR1 SGHDT and CDR2 YYEEEE. The CDR3 length is 14 residues. The chain's CDR3 is CASRDTSTGASAFF. CDR3 bases: TGTGCCAGCAGAGATACATCCACAGGCGCCTCGGCTTTCTTT.

This clonotype was counted many times. The chain uses TRBV7-2 and TRBJ2-2; D gene unclear. The CDR3 sequence is 15 residues long. The germline gives CDR1 SGHTA, CDR2 FQGNSA. The V end was cut by 3 bases, the J end by 4 bases, with 12 bases between. CDR3 sequence (DNA): TGTGCCAGCAGCTTGGGTGTGGGAACCACCGGGGAGCTGTTTTTT. It specifies CASSLGVGTTGELFF.

V is TRBV6-5 and J is TRBJ2-7; perhaps TRBD2 as D (6 bases). Germline CDR1 is MNHEY and CDR2 is SVGAGI. V lost 7 bases and J 1 base, leaving 23 bases between the germline ends. This CDR3 region has 17 residues. CDR3 nucleotides: TGTGCCAGCACCTACCAGGACGTACCCGCGGGGTCCTACGAGCAGTACTTC. Encoded protein: CASTYQDVPAGSYEQYF.

This clonotype has a count of ten or more. The chain uses TRBV25-1 and TRBJ2-1; 10 bases line up with TRBD2. J was trimmed by 9 bases and V by 8 bases; bases with no gene match: 10. The CDR3 loop spans 14 amino acids. From germline, CDR1 is MGHDK and CDR2 SYGVNS. DNA for the CDR3: TGTGCCAGCGGGGTAGCGGGGGGCAGCGGTGAGCAGTTCTTC. Its protein product is CASGVAGGSGEQFF.

The V gene is TRBV19, the J gene TRBJ1-1; D unresolved. V dropped 3 bases and J dropped 0 bases, with 8 bases sitting between them. Germline values: CDR1 LNHDA, CDR2 SQIVND (reference sequence). This CDR3 has 14 residues. This CDR3 reads CASSMRQLNTEAFF. DNA for the CDR3: TGTGCCAGTAGTATGCGGCAACTGAACACTGAAGCTTTCTTT.

This sequence joins TRBV20-1 and TRBJ1-5; D unresolved. There are 15 residues in the CDR3. Germline V lookup: CDR1 DFQATT, CDR2 SNEGSKA (reference sequence). V lost 0 bases, J lost 1 base, and 10 bases lay in between. The DNA for the CDR3 is TGCAGTGCTAGAGATTCGCAAGTAAGCAATCAGCCCCAGCATTTT. It translates to CSARDSQVSNQPQHF.

This clonotype was observed a handful of times. This chain connects TRBV7-2 to TRBJ1-1; D call uncertain. This CDR3 region has 14 residues. Deletions cut 5 bases from V and 8 bases from J, with 18 bases between. The germline V gene has CDR1 SGHTA and CDR2 FQGNSA. This CDR3 is CASSTASGYAEAFF. CDR3 DNA: TGTGCCAGCAGCACCGCGTCGGGGTATGCGGAAGCTTTCTTT.

Many counts were recorded for this clonotype. The rearrangement links TRBV10-3 to TRBJ2-1; either TRBD1 or TRBD2 may fit D (5 bases each). CDR1 ENHRY and CDR2 SYGVKD come from the germline V gene. The length of the CDR3 is 15 residues. Trimming shortened V by 3 bases and J by 10 bases, and 19 bases separated the two germline ends. CDR3 sequence: CAISESGAGPGEQFF. As DNA, the CDR3 is TGTGCCATCAGTGAAAGTGGGGCAGGGCCGGGGGAGCAGTTCTTC.

This clonotype came up many times. The chain has TRBV2 and TRBJ2-1; 13 bases are a match to TRBD2. The CDR3 runs 17 residues. The germline V gene has CDR1 SNHLY and CDR2 FYNNEI. Unmatched junction bases numbered 7, after V lost 4 bases and J lost 4 bases. As DNA, the CDR3 is TGTGCCAGCAGTGTGTCCCTACTAGCGGGGGGGTACAATGAGCAGTTCTTC. As protein: CASSVSLLAGGYNEQFF.

This clonotype was seen at least ten times. This rearrangement joins TRBV11-2 to TRBJ2-2, with TRBD1 matching 8 bases. This CDR3 comprises 18 residues. Germline values: CDR1 SGHAT, CDR2 FQNNGV. The trim removed 0 bases at V and 1 base at J, leaving 7 bases unmatched. The CDR3 DNA is TGTGCCAGCAGCTTAGATCAGGCCGGGACAGGGAACACCGGGGAGCTGTTTTTT. Amino acids: CASSLDQAGTGNTGELFF.

This clonotype has ten or more counts. This chain uses TRBV9 with TRBJ1-6, with 7 positions matching TRBD1. The CDR3 loop spans 15 amino acids. Germline V lookup: CDR1 SGDLS, CDR2 YYNGEE. V dropped 9 bases and J dropped 4; count of bases not matched to a gene: 10. CDR3 nucleotides: TGTGCCACCTGGGAGGGGGCGCGATATAATTCACCCCTCCACTTT. Protein product: CATWEGARYNSPLHF.

CDR3 bases: TGTGCCTGGGATTCCGGGACCTACGAGCAGTACTTC. Translation gives CAWDSGTYEQYF. The J gene is TRBJ2-7, the V gene TRBV30, with D tentatively TRBD2 (5 bases). Germline V CDR1 and CDR2: GTSNPN, SVGIG (reference sequence). Trimming left V 5 bases short and J 2 bases short, with 10 bases between. The CDR3 consists of 12 residues.

This clonotype came up many times. One end of the junction fails to match germline, which may point to a read error. The CDR3 bases are TGTGCCAGCAGTTTAGGGGGTCAGCCCCAGCATTTT. Translation: CASSLGGQPQHF. V usage is TRBV7-2 and J usage is TRBJ1-5, with D possibly TRBD1 on 6 matching bases. The CDR3 sequence is 12 residues long. CDR1 is SGHTA and CDR2 is FQGNSA in the germline V gene.

This clonotype has ten or more counts. This chain links TRBV5-4 with TRBJ2-1; the match to TRBD1 covers 7 bases. V gave up 4 bases and J gave up 4 bases; unmatched junction bases: 5. Germline V gives CDR1 SGHNT, CDR2 YYREEE (reference sequence). The CDR3 consists of 14 residues. CDR3 in DNA: TGTGCCAGCAGCCTCGGGACAGAGTACAATGAGCAGTTCTTC. Translated, it gives CASSLGTEYNEQFF.

In this sample, this clonotype turned up many times. DNA of the CDR3: TGTGCCAGCACTCCCCTTGTCGACACTGAAGCTTTCTTT. Translated, it gives CASTPLVDTEAFF. The chain couples TRBV12-3 or TRBV12-4 to TRBJ1-1; D is undetermined. This CDR3 spans 13 amino acids. V was trimmed by 7 bases and J by 3 bases, leaving 12 bases between them.

Many counts were recorded for this clonotype. V is TRBV2 and J is TRBJ2-2, with TRBD1 matching 9 bases. Germline CDR1 is SNHLY and CDR2 is FYNNEI. With 4 bases clipped from V and 6 bases from J, the junction kept 9 bases outside the gene matches. The CDR3 has 16 residues. The CDR3 bases are TGTGCCAGCAGTGTCGAGGGACAGGGATTATCCGGGGAGCTGTTTTTT. Its translation: CASSVEGQGLSGELFF. Based on the CDR3 plus reference TRBV2 and TRBJ2-2, the full variable domain is EPEVTQTPSHQVTQMGQEVILRCVPISNHLYFYWYRQILGQKVEFLVSFYNNEISEKSEIFDDQFSVERPDGSNFTLKIRSTKLEDSAMYFCASSVEGQGLSGELFFGEGSRLTVL.

This clonotype was observed at least ten times. This chain links TRBV7-2 with TRBJ1-2; D might be TRBD1 (6 bases). V lost 0 bases and J 8 bases, leaving 13 bases between the germline ends. The CDR3 contains 14 residues. The germline V gene has CDR1 SGHTA and CDR2 FQGNSA. The CDR3 is CASSLAAGARGYTF. CDR3 bases: TGTGCCAGCAGCTTAGCGGCAGGGGCGCGGGGCTACACCTTC.

This clonotype was picked up a small number of times. A much larger clone differs from this one at a single base, so this may be a read error. The J gene is TRBJ2-5, the V gene TRBV7-2, with a possible D match to TRBD1 (5 bases). Trimming took off 5 bases at V and 5 bases at J, with 12 bases between the two ends. The CDR3 contains 13 residues. Germline V CDR1 and CDR2: SGHTA, FQGNSA. The CDR3 region is CASSPRVFETQYF. CDR3 coding DNA: TGTGCCAGCAGCCCCAGGGTTTTTGAGACCCAGTACTTC.